This T cell receptor (beta chain) was captured by sequencing in a study of CD8 T cells in ankylosing spondylitis. Germline CDR1 reads SGHVS; CDR2 reads FNYEAQ. V lost 2 bases and J lost 2, with 11 bases in between. This CDR3 is built from 15 residues. Study results and caveats: It appeared that ankylosing spondylitis blood was characterized by a TCR beta motif of about 8 highly homologous variants. Reports say disease-linked clones showed up significantly more in matched ankylosing spondylitis synovial fluid.

This clonotype was observed a handful of times. Antigen: not known. A quantitative 5'-RACE method, one with molecular barcodes, was used to make TCR beta libraries. TCRdb independently ran MiXCR on the 5' RACE reads; one entry per CDR3 protein. The sample gives some 220,000 distinct CDR3 sequences, approximately 10% of which show up once; less than 3% is in the top ten. V is TRBV7-6 and J is TRBJ2-3; TRBD1 or TRBD2 may be the D gene (6 bases each). The source is a male donor with ankylosing spondylitis or in good health (not recorded which). Sequencing was performed on blood, either unsorted or a sorted T cell fraction (not recorded which). The CDR3: CASSLNPGATDTQYF. Written as DNA, the CDR3 is TGTGCCAGCAGCTTAAATCCGGGGGCCACAGATACGCAGTATTTT.